Following are 10 T cell receptor beta chains from one sample sequenced in a study of PD-L1 blockade in urothelial cancer. Time point defined: pretreatment peripheral blood. Assay: immunoSEQ multiplex PCR; the TCRdb copy retains only in-frame clones and omits some. The data hold tens of thousands of clones, with about 88% observed a single time. The sample consisted of PBMCs, taken around atezolizumab (anti-PD-L1) treatment. Receptor source: a donor aged 40 or older with urothelial cancer.

The chain combines TRBV6-6 with TRBJ1-5, with a weak D call TRBD1 (6 bases). The V end was cut by 0 bases, the J end by 6 bases, with 15 bases between. Per the germline V gene, CDR1 is MNHNY and CDR2 is SVGAGI (reference sequence). The CDR3 has 16 residues. The CDR3 reads CASSYSPTGMVQPQHF. DNA for the CDR3: TGTGCCAGCAGTTACTCGCCGACAGGAATGGTTCAGCCCCAGCATTTT.

Here the CDR3 DNA reads TGTGCCAGCGCGACAGGGCTGGGCTATGGCTACACCTTC. This gives the protein CASATGLGYGYTF. The chain recombines TRBV28 with TRBJ1-2; 7 nucleotides match TRBD1. J lost 4 bases, V lost 8 bases, and 7 bases had no gene match. The CDR3 covers 13 residues. Germline V gives CDR1 MDHEN, CDR2 SYDVKM.

This rearrangement joins TRBV4-1 to TRBJ2-3; no clear D gene. The CDR3 consists of 18 residues. V shed 1 base and J shed 1 base, with 18 bases lying between them. Looked up from germline, CDR1 is MGHRA and CDR2 is YSYEKL. The CDR3 protein is CASSQVGFAAAGTDTQYF. CDR3 DNA sequence: TGCGCCAGCAGCCAAGTTGGGTTTGCGGCGGCGGGCACAGATACGCAGTATTTT.

The chain is built from TRBV4-2 and TRBJ1-2; a weak D match, TRBD1 (5 bases). This CDR3 is 14 amino acids long. Germline assignment: CDR1 LGHNA and CDR2 YNFKEQ. Trimming stripped 1 base from V and 2 bases from J, with 8 bases between. DNA of the CDR3: TGTGCCAGCAGCCAAGGTGACAGCAACTATGGCTACACCTTC. Protein product: CASSQGDSNYGYTF.

The chain joins TRBV11-2 to TRBJ2-5; 7 bases line up with TRBD2. J gave up 3 bases and V 5 bases, and 12 bases lay outside the gene matches. This CDR3 contains 16 residues. Germline V gene lookup returns CDR1 SGHAT and CDR2 FQNNGV. CDR3 DNA: TGTGCCAGCAGCCTCACTAGCGCCCCGGGGGAAGAGACCCAGTACTTC. Translating it yields CASSLTSAPGEETQYF.

The CDR3 DNA reads TGCGCCAGCAGCCAAGATGCACAGGCTGGGGCCAACGTCCTGACTTTC. It specifies CASSQDAQAGANVLTF. V is TRBV4-3 and J is TRBJ2-6, with D possibly matching TRBD1 (5 bases). V lost 0 bases, J lost 2 bases, and 8 bases lay in between. Looked up from germline, CDR1 is LGHNA and CDR2 is YSLEER. CDR3 length: 16 residues.

The chain employs TRBV5-1 and TRBJ1-2; D is unclear. Between the trimmed V and J ends, which lost 0 bases and 0 bases, there was a span of 6 bases. Germline CDR1 SGHRS, CDR2 YFSETQ. The CDR3 spans 14 residues. CDR3 in amino acids: CASSLGHANYGYTF. For the CDR3, the DNA is TGCGCCAGCAGCTTGGGGCATGCTAACTATGGCTACACCTTC.

This clone has a single count. The rearrangement joins TRBV10-2 to TRBJ2-7; 9 nucleotides match TRBD2. Germline CDR1 WSHSY, CDR2 SAAADI. V lost 7 bases to trimming and J lost 0 bases; unmatched junction nucleotides: 4. The CDR3 consists of 14 residues. The CDR3 loop is CASKSGRTSYEQYF. The CDR3 DNA follows: TGCGCCAGCAAAAGCGGGAGGACCTCCTACGAGCAGTACTTC.

This chain uses TRBV2 with TRBJ2-1, with D perhaps TRBD1 (5 bases). Germline V gene sequence: CDR1 SNHLY, CDR2 FYNNEI. The V and J ends lost 6 bases and 3 bases respectively, with 15 bases between them. This CDR3 has 15 residues. The chain's CDR3 is CASSQGRADYNEQFF. CDR3 coding DNA: TGTGCCAGCAGCCAAGGCAGGGCGGACTACAATGAGCAGTTCTTC.

The chain employs TRBV7-9 and TRBJ2-7, with D possibly being TRBD1 (5 bases). Per the germline V gene, CDR1 is SEHNR and CDR2 is FQNEAQ (reference sequence). The V end was cut by 1 base, the J end by 0 bases, with 10 bases between. The CDR3 is made up of 15 amino acids. In nucleotides, the CDR3 is TGTGCCAGCAGCTTAGGGGGCGTGGCCTCCTACGAGCAGTACTTC. Its translation is CASSLGGVASYEQYF.